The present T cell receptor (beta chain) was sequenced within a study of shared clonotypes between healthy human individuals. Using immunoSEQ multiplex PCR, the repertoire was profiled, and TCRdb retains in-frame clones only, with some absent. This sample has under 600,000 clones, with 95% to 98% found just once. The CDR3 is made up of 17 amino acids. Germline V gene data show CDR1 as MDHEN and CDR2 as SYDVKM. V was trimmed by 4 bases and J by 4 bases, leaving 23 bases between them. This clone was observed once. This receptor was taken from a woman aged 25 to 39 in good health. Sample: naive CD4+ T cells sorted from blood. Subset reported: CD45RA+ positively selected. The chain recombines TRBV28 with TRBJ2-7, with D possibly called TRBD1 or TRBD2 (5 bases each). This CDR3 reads CASSSINRDGYGYEQYF. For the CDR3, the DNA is TGTGCCAGCAGTTCCATAAACCGGGACGGGTATGGTTACGAGCAGTACTTC.